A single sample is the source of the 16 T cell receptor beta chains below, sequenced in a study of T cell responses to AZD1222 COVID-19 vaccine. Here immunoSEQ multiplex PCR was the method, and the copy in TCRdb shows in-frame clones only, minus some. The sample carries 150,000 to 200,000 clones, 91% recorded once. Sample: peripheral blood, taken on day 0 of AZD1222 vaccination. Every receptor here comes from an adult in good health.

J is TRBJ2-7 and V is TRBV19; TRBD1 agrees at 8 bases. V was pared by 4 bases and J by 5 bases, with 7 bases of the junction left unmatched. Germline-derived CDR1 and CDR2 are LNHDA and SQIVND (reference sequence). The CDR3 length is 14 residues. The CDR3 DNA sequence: TGTGCCAGTAGTAAGTGGGACAGGAGACACGAGCAGTACTTC. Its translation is CASSKWDRRHEQYF.

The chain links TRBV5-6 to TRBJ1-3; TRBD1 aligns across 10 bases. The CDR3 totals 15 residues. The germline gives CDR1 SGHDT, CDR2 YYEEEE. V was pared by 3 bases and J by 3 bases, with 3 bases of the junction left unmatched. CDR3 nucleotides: TGTGCCAGCAGCTGGACAGGGGGTGGTGGAAACACCATATATTTT. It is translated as CASSWTGGGGNTIYF.

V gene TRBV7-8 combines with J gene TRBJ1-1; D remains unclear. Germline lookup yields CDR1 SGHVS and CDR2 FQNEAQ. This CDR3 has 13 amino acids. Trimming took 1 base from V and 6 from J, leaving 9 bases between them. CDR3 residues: CASSLVTGAEAFF. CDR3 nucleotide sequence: TGTGCCAGCAGCTTAGTCACCGGAGCTGAAGCTTTCTTT.

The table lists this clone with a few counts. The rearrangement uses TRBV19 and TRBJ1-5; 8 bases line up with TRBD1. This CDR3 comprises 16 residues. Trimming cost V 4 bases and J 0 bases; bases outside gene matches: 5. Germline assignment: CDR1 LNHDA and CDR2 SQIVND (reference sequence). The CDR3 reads CASSRTGMYSNQPQHF. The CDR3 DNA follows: TGTGCCAGTAGTAGGACAGGGATGTATAGCAATCAGCCCCAGCATTTT.

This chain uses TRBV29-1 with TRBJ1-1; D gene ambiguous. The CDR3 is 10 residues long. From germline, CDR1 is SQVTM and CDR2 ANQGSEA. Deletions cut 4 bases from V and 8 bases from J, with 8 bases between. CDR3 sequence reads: CSVGPGEAFF. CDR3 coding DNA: TGCAGCGTTGGTCCGGGGGAAGCTTTCTTT. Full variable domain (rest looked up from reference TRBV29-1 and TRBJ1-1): SAVISQKPSRDICQRGTSLTIQCQVDSQVTMMFWYRQQPGQSLTLIATANQGSEATYESGFVIDKFPISRPNLTFSTLTVSNMSPEDSSIYLCSVGPGEAFFGQGTRLTVV.

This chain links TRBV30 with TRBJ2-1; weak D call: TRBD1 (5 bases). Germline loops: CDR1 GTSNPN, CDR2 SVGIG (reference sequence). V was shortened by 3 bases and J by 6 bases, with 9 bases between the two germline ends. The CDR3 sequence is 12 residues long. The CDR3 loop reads CAWRGLLNEQFF. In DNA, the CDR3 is TGTGCCTGGAGGGGGCTCCTCAATGAGCAGTTCTTC.

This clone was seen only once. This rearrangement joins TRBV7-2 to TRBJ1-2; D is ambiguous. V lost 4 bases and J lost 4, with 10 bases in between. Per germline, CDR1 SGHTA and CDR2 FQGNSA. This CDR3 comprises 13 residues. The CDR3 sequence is CASSSRGTYGYTF. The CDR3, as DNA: TGTGCCAGCAGCTCCCGGGGTACCTATGGCTACACCTTC.

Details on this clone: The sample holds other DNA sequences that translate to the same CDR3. The CDR3 is CASSVGPGSYEQYF. The CDR3 nucleotides are TGTGCCAGCAGCGTGGGACCGGGCTCCTACGAGCAGTACTTC. This chain uses TRBV9 with TRBJ2-7, with D perhaps matching TRBD1 or TRBD2 (5 bases each). The CDR3 totals 14 residues. V lost 2 bases and J 0 bases, leaving 9 bases between the germline ends. CDR1 and CDR2 (germline): SGDLS, YYNGEE. Complete variable domain (other parts from reference TRBV9 and TRBJ2-7): DSGVTQTPKHLITATGQRVTLRCSPRSGDLSVYWYQQSLDQGLQFLIQYYNGEERAKGNILERFSAQQFPDLHSELNLSSLELGDSALYFCASSVGPGSYEQYFGPGTRLTVT.

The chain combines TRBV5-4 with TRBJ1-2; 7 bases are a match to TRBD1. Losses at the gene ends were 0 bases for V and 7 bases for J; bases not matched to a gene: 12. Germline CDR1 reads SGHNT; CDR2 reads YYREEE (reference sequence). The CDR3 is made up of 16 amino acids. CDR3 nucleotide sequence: TGTGCCAGCAGCTTGGGACAGATACAGGGGCATGGTGGCTACACCTTC. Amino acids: CASSLGQIQGHGGYTF.

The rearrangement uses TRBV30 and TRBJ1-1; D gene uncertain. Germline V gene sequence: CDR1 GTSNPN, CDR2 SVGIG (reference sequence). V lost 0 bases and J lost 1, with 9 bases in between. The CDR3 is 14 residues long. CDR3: CAWSVALRNTEAFF. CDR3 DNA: TGTGCCTGGAGTGTAGCGCTGCGGAACACTGAAGCTTTCTTT.

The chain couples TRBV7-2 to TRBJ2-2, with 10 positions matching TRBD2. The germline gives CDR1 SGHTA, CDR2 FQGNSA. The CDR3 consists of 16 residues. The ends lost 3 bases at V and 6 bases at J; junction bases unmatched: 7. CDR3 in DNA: TGTGCCAGCAGCTTGAGCGGGGGGGCTGGCGCCGGGGAGCTGTTTTTT. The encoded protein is CASSLSGGAGAGELFF.

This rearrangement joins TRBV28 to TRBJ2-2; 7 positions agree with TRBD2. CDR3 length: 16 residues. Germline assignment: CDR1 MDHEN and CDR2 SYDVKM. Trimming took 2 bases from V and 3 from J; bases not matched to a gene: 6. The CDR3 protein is CASSLQGLADTGELFF. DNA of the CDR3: TGTGCCAGCAGTTTACAGGGCCTAGCGGACACCGGGGAGCTGTTTTTT.

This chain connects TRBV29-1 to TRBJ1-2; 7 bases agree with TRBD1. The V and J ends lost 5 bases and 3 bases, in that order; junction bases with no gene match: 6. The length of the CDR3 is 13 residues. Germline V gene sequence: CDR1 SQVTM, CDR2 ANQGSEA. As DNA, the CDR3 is TGCAGCGTTTCCCAGGGGGAGGACTATGGCTACACCTTC. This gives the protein CSVSQGEDYGYTF.

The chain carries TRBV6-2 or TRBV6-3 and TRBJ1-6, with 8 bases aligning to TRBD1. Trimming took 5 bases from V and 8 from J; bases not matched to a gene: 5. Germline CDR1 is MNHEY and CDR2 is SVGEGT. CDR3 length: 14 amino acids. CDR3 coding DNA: TGTGCCAGCAGTAGAAGGACAGGGTATTCACCCCTCCACTTT. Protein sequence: CASSRRTGYSPLHF.

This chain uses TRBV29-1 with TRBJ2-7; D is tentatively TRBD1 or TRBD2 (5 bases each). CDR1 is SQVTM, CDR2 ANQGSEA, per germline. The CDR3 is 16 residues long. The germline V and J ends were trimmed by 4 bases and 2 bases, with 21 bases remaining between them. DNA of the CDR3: TGCAGCGTTGGGGAACGGATGGGACGGAGCGCCTACGAGCAGTACTTC. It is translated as CSVGERMGRSAYEQYF.

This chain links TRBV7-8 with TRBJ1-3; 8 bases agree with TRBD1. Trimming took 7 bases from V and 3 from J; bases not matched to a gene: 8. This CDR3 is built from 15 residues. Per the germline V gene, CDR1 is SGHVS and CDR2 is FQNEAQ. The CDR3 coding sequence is TGTGCCAGCACACCAGGGGGCGCCTATGGAAACACCATATATTTT. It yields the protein CASTPGGAYGNTIYF.